The present entry profiles one TCR beta chain with its context. This specimen comes from a study of blood T cell repertoires in COVID-19. Looking at the study overall: Samples came from the United States, Italy and Spain, spanning acute and convalescent COVID-19. PBMCs, B-cell-depleted T cells, or T cells provided the cDNA or gDNA that made up the material.

Per the authors' pipeline: Estimation of nucleated cell counts was performed using reference gene primer amplification. The table came from immunoSEQ multiplex PCR; TCRdb's copy has only in-frame clones and leaves some out. V and J calls plus clone size are reproduced from that table; the DNA served to infer D and trimming. The data contain tens of thousands of clones, roughly nine tenths of them singletons. The junction had 2 bases not matched to a gene; V was cut back by 4 bases and J by 7 bases. The CDR3 has 13 residues. CDR1 is LGHDT, CDR2 YNNKEL, per germline (reference sequence). The source material was peripheral blood. The V and J genes are TRBV3-1 (or the pseudogene TRBV3-2) and TRBJ2-1, with 9 bases lining up with TRBD1. The sequence came from a man between 65 and 85 years old with active COVID-19. DNA of the CDR3: TGTGCCAGCAGCCTGGACAGGGGAAATGAGCAGTTCTTC. It specifies CASSLDRGNEQFF.